The T cell receptor (beta chain) described here comes from a study of CD8 T cell repertoires and HIV-1 epitope variants. At the level of the study: Autologous T cell-negative cells served as antigen-presenting cells in equal numbers. The baseline condition was 1M T cells left uncultured.

Profiling relied on immunoSEQ multiplex PCR, and the TCRdb table lists in-frame clones only, not all of them. The sample records 90,000 or so clones, 70% to 75% being singletons. This CDR3 contains 14 residues. Germline CDR1 KGHSY, CDR2 FQNENV. Trimming removed 3 bases from V and 3 bases from J, with 12 bases in between. Sequencing input: uncultured baseline CD8+ T cells from peripheral blood mononuclear cells (PBMCs). The chain employs TRBV16 and TRBJ2-7, with D perhaps given as TRBD1 or TRBD2 (5 bases each). The TCR originated in a male donor with HIV. The CDR3 loop is CASSQGVGLYEQYF. The CDR3 DNA reads TGTGCCAGCAGCCAGGGGGTAGGACTCTACGAGCAGTACTTC.